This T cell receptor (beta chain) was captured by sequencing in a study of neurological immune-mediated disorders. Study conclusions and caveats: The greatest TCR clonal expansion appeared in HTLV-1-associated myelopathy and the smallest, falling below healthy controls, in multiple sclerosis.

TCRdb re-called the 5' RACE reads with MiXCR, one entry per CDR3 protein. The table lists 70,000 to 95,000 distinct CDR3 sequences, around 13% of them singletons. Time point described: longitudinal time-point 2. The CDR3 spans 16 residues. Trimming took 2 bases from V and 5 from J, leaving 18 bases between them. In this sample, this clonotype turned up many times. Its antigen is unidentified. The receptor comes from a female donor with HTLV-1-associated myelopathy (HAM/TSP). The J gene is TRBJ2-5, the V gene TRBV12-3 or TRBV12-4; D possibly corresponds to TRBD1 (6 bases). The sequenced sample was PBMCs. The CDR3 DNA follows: TGTGCCAGCAGTTTACGTACCACAGGGTTCGGTGAGACCCAGTACTTC. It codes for CASSLRTTGFGETQYF.